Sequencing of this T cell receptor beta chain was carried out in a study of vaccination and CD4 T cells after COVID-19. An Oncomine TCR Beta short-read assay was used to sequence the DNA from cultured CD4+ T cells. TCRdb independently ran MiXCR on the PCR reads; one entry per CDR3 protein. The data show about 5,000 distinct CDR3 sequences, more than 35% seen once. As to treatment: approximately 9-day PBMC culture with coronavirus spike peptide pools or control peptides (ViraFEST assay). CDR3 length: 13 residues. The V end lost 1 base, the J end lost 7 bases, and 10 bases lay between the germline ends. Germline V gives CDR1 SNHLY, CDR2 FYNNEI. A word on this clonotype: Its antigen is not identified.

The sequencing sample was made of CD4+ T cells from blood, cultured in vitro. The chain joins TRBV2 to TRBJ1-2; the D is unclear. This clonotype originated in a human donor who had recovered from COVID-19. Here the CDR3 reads CASSEERRIGYTF. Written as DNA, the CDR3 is TGTGCCAGCAGTGAAGAGCGGCGTATTGGCTACACCTTC.